A selection of T cell receptor beta chains follows, all from one sample in a study of blood T cells in healthy people across ages. TCRdb analysed the 5' RACE reads with MiXCR anew, one entry per CDR3 protein. The table has some 900,000 distinct CDR3 sequences, around 46% seen once. The sample taken for sequencing was blood. The receptors shown here come from a man aged 30 to 45 in good health. Both conserved end residues are part of each CDR3. Fields, in order: clone size, J gene, D gene, V gene, CDR3 protein, CDR3 DNA. A D gene is named only where the DNA matches it firmly. Clone size is not always given. Where it is, it says once, few, many or a class for expanded clones.

.,TRBJ2-7,.,TRBV9,CASSHNYREVNSYEQYF,TGTGCCAGCAGCCACAATTACAGGGAGGTTAATTCCTACGAGCAGTACTTC
few,TRBJ1-1,TRBD1,TRBV20-1,CSARSKDRGGTEAFF,TGCAGTGCTAGATCCAAGGACAGGGGGGGCACTGAGGCTTTCTTT
.,TRBJ1-2,.,TRBV14,CASSRFPEGGYTF,TGTGCCAGCAGCCGCTTTCCGGAGGGTGGCTACACCTTC
.,TRBJ1-6,.,TRBV7-2,CASSHPSLQGYGNSPLHF,TGTGCCAGCAGCCACCCCTCGTTACAGGGTTATGGTAATTCACCCCTCCACTTT
.,TRBJ2-7,.,TRBV6-6,CASSPDLGIQSYEQYF,TGTGCCAGCAGTCCCGATCTCGGGATTCAATCCTACGAGCAGTACTTC
.,TRBJ2-1,.,TRBV24-1,CATSDVRDSSYNEQFF,TGTGCCACCAGTGACGTCCGGGACTCCTCCTACAATGAGCAGTTCTTC
.,TRBJ2-3,.,TRBV7-9,CASSLIFSDTQYF,TGTGCCAGCAGCTTAATTTTTTCGGATACGCAGTATTTT
.,TRBJ1-2,TRBD1,TRBV4-3,CASSPQRGQGRDGYTF,TGCGCCAGCAGCCCCCAAAGAGGACAGGGGAGGGATGGCTACACCTTC
.,TRBJ2-5,TRBD2,TRBV3-1,CASSKRTSGPQETQYF,TGTGCCAGCAGCAAACGGACTAGCGGGCCCCAAGAGACCCAGTACTTC
.,TRBJ2-1,.,TRBV6-1,CASFSGTTGGEQFF,TGTGCCAGCTTTTCCGGGACAACAGGAGGTGAGCAGTTCTTC
.,TRBJ2-5,.,TRBV5-1,CASSLGQLDEQYF,TGCGCCAGCAGCTTGGGGCAACTAGATGAGCAGTACTTC
.,TRBJ2-5,.,TRBV7-2,CASSLGRDNKQYF,TGTGCCAGCAGCTTGGGTAGGGACAACAAGCAGTACTTC
.,TRBJ2-7,.,TRBV28,CASSPPGDKSYEQYF,TGTGCCAGCAGTCCCCCGGGAGACAAATCCTACGAGCAGTACTTC
.,TRBJ1-4,.,TRBV10-3,CAISETGSANEKLFF,TGTGCCATCAGTGAAACTGGGTCGGCTAATGAAAAACTGTTTTTT
.,TRBJ1-4,.,TRBV7-9,CATSFGNGEKLFF,TGTGCCACCAGTTTCGGTAATGGCGAAAAACTGTTTTTT
.,TRBJ2-1,.,TRBV3-1,CASSQRQYNEQFF,TGTGCCAGCAGCCAAAGGCAATACAATGAGCAGTTCTTC